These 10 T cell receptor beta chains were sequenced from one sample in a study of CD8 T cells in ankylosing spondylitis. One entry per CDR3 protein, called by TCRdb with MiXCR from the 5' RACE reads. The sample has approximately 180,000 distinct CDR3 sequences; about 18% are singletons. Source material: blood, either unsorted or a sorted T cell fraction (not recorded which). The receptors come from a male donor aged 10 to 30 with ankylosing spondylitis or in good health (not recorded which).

The CDR3 nucleotides read TGTGCCAGCAGCCAGGGTTTTGATCAGCCCCAGCATTTT. This translates into CASSQGFDQPQHF. The chain is built from TRBV4-2 and TRBJ1-5; D ambiguous. The CDR3 is made up of 13 amino acids. Trimming removed 3 bases at V and 5 bases at J, with 8 bases between. The V gene's germline CDR1 is LGHNA and CDR2 YNFKEQ.

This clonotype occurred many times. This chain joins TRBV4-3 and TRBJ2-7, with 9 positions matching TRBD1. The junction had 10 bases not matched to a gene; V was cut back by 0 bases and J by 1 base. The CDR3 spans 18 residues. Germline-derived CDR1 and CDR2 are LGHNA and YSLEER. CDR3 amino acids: CASSQEYGSTGGSYEQYF. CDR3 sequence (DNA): TGCGCCAGCAGCCAAGAATATGGATCGACAGGGGGTTCCTACGAGCAGTACTTC.

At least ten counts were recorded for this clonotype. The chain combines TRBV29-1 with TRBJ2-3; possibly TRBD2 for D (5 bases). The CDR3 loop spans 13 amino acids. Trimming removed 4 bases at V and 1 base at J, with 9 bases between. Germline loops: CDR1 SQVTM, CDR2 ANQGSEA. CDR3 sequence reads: CSVVAGRTDTQYF. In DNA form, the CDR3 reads TGCAGCGTTGTGGCGGGTCGCACAGATACGCAGTATTTT.

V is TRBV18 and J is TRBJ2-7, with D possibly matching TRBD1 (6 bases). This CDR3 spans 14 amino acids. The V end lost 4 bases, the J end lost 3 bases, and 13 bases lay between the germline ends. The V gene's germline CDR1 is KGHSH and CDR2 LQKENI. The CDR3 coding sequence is TGTGCCAGCTCACGACAGGTTCCCAACTACGAGCAGTACTTC. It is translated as CASSRQVPNYEQYF.

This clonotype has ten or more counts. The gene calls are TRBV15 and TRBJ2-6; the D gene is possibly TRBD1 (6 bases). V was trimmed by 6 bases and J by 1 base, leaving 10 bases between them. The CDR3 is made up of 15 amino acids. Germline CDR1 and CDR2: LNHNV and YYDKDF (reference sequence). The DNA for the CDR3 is TGTGCCACCAGGATTACAGGGTCTGGGGCCAACGTCCTGACTTTC. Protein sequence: CATRITGSGANVLTF.

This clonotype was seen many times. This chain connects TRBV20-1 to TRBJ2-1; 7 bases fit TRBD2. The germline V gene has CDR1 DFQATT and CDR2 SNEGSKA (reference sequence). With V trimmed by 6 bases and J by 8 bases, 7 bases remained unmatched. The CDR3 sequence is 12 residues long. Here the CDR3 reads CSASREPDEQFF. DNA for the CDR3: TGCAGTGCGTCGCGGGAGCCCGATGAGCAGTTCTTC.

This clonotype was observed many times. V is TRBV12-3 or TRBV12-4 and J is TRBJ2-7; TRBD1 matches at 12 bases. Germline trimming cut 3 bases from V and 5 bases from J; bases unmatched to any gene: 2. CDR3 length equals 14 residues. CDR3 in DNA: TGTGCCAGCAGTTTGGGACAGGGGGCCCACGAGCAGTACTTC. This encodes CASSLGQGAHEQYF.

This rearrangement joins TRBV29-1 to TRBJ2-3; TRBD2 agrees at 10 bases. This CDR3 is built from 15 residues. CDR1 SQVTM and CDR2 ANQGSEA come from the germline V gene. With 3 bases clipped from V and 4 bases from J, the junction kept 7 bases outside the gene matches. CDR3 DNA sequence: TGCAGCGTTGAGAGGCTAGCGGGAGTTGCAGATACGCAGTATTTT. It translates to CSVERLAGVADTQYF.

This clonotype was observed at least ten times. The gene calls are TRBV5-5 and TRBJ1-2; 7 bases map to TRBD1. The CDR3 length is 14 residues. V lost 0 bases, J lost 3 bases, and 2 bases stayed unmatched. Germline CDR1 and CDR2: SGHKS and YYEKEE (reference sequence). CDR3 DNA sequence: TGTGCCAGCAGCTTGGTAACAGGGGACTATGGCTACACCTTC. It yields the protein CASSLVTGDYGYTF. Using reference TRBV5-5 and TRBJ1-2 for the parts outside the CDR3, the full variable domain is DAGVTQSPTHLIKTRGQQVTLRCSPISGHKSVSWYQQVLGQGPQFIFQYYEKEERGRGNFPDRFSARQFPNYSSELNVNALLLGDSALYLCASSLVTGDYGYTFGSGTRLTVV.

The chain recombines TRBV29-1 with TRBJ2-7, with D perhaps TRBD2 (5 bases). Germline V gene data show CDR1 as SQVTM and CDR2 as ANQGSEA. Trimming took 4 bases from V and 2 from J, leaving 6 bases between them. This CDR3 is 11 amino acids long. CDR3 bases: TGCAGCGTTGGACTAACCTACGAGCAGTACTTC. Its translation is CSVGLTYEQYF.